This TCR beta chain was profiled in a study of blood T cell repertoires in COVID-19. At the level of the study: Samples taken during acute and convalescent COVID-19 were collected in the United States, Italy and Spain. Sources were T cells, B-cell-depleted T cells, or PBMCs; the material itself was cDNA or gDNA.

Authors' methods: Cell counts per sample came from amplifying reference gene primers. Sequencing was performed with immunoSEQ multiplex PCR; in TCRdb, only in-frame clones are kept and a portion is missing. That table furnishes V, J and clone size, whereas the DNA furnished D and trimming. The sample comprises more than 200,000 clones, about four fifths of which are singletons, and 7% to 10% rests with the top ten. V gave up 1 base and J gave up 5 bases; unmatched junction bases: 5. The germline CDR1 and CDR2 sequences are SGHRS and YFSETQ. The CDR3 has 14 residues. The material sequenced was peripheral blood. The chain employs TRBV5-1 and TRBJ1-2, with 7 bases matching TRBD1. This sequence originates from a woman aged 45-60 years with acute or convalescent COVID-19. CDR3 sequence: CASSLTDRDYGYTF. Here the CDR3 DNA reads TGCGCCAGCAGCTTGACCGACAGGGATTATGGCTACACCTTC.